What follows are 15 T cell receptor beta chains derived from one specimen sequenced in a study of blood T cell repertoires in COVID-19. The assay was immunoSEQ multiplex PCR, and TCRdb's table has in-frame clones only and misses some. The sample contains 55,000 to 85,000 clones, more than 75% of which appear only once. Sequenced material: peripheral blood. These TCRs come from an older woman with acute or convalescent COVID-19.

This clone was seen only once. The J gene is TRBJ2-3, the V gene TRBV4-2; TRBD2 agrees at 13 bases. V was pared by 0 bases and J by 0 bases, with 21 bases of the junction left unmatched. This CDR3 is built from 24 residues. Germline V CDR1 and CDR2: LGHNA, YNFKEQ. The CDR3 protein is CASSQDRSTSLLAGGRASTDTQYF. CDR3 bases: TGTGCCAGCAGCCAAGACCGATCCACATCCTTACTAGCGGGGGGGCGCGCTAGCACAGATACGCAGTATTTT.

The sample holds one count of this clone. V and J are TRBV18 and TRBJ2-1; possibly TRBD1 for D (6 bases). Germline-derived CDR1 and CDR2 are KGHSH and LQKENI. V dropped 5 bases and J dropped 6 bases, with 11 bases sitting between them. The length of the CDR3 is 13 residues. The CDR3: CASSSDRLNEQFF. CDR3 nucleotides: TGTGCCAGCTCATCCGACAGGCTCAATGAGCAGTTCTTC.

The rearrangement uses TRBV19 and TRBJ2-3; D is perhaps TRBD2 (6 bases). Looked up from germline, CDR1 is LNHDA and CDR2 is SQIVND (reference sequence). Trimming stripped 3 bases from V and 6 bases from J, with 10 bases between. The CDR3 contains 13 residues. The CDR3, as DNA: TGTGCCAGTAGTATTGGTGGGAGGGATACGCAGTATTTT. Its protein is CASSIGGRDTQYF.

The chain combines TRBV19 with TRBJ1-5; tentatively, D is TRBD1 (6 bases). The V end lost 6 bases, the J end lost 2 bases, and 17 bases lay between the germline ends. CDR3 length equals 16 residues. Germline V gene data show CDR1 as LNHDA and CDR2 as SQIVND (reference sequence). In DNA form, the CDR3 reads TGTGCCAGTAGCCCTACGGGGGGGCCTGGCAATCAGCCCCAGCATTTT. This translates into CASSPTGGPGNQPQHF.

This clone occurred once. The rearrangement links TRBV24-1 to TRBJ1-2; D is possibly TRBD1 (5 bases). Germline loops: CDR1 KGHDR, CDR2 SFDVKD. Trimming left V 7 bases short and J 0 bases short, with 17 bases between. The CDR3 runs 16 residues. The CDR3 spells CATRGSGDRANYGYTF. In nucleotides, the CDR3 is TGTGCCACCAGGGGTTCGGGGGATCGCGCTAACTATGGCTACACCTTC.

The chain carries TRBV18 and TRBJ2-3; 10 positions agree with TRBD2. This CDR3 has 15 residues. Trimming took 5 bases from V and 11 from J; bases not matched to a gene: 13. Per the germline V gene, CDR1 is KGHSH and CDR2 is LQKENI. CDR3 region: CASSAGLAELGEQYF. Written as DNA, the CDR3 is TGTGCCAGCTCAGCTGGACTAGCGGAGCTGGGGGAGCAGTATTTT.

The CDR3 DNA sequence: TGCGCCAGCAGTCGGGACAACTCCTACGAGCAGTACTTC. Its protein is CASSRDNSYEQYF. The V gene is TRBV5-1, the J gene TRBJ2-7; D is possibly TRBD1 (6 bases). The CDR3 is 13 residues long. The V gene's germline CDR1 is SGHRS and CDR2 YFSETQ. Trimming cost V 5 bases and J 0 bases, with 9 bases left between them. Combining the CDR3 with reference TRBV5-1 and TRBJ2-7 gives the whole variable domain KAGVTQTPRYLIKTRGQQVTLSCSPISGHRSVSWYQQTPGQGLQFLFEYFSETQRNKGNFPGRFSGRQFSNSRSEMNVSTLELGDSALYLCASSRDNSYEQYFGPGTRLTVT.

J is TRBJ2-5 and V is TRBV5-1; perhaps TRBD2 as D (6 bases). V lost 6 bases, J lost 1 base, and 16 bases lay in between. Germline V gives CDR1 SGHRS, CDR2 YFSETQ. This CDR3 contains 15 residues. For the CDR3, the DNA is TGCGCCAGCACCATATCTGGGGGGTCCCAAGAGACCCAGTACTTC. Translation gives CASTISGGSQETQYF.

This sequence joins TRBV25-1 and TRBJ2-1; a possible D gene is TRBD2 (6 bases). The CDR3 has 14 residues. V was pared by 7 bases and J by 2 bases, with 12 bases between. The V gene's germline CDR1 is MGHDK and CDR2 SYGVNS. The CDR3 spells CASMRAGPYNEQFF. In DNA, the CDR3 is TGTGCCAGCATGCGGGCGGGACCCTACAATGAGCAGTTCTTC.

The chain is built from TRBV10-3 and TRBJ2-1; D might be TRBD2 (5 bases). V was cut by 2 bases and J by 4 bases, with 15 bases left in between. The CDR3 contains 16 residues. Germline CDR1 reads ENHRY; CDR2 reads SYGVKD. CDR3 protein: CAISERVLATYNEQFF. In DNA, the CDR3 is TGTGCCATCAGTGAGAGAGTCCTAGCCACATACAATGAGCAGTTCTTC.

This clone has more than one count but fewer than ten. The chain is built from TRBV5-4 and TRBJ2-7; the match to TRBD1 covers 8 bases. V gave up 4 bases and J gave up 2 bases; unmatched junction bases: 5. Germline V CDR1 and CDR2: SGHNT, YYREEE (reference sequence). The CDR3 runs to 14 residues. CDR3 loop: CASSPDRDAYEQYF. Written as DNA, the CDR3 is TGTGCCAGCAGCCCGGACAGGGACGCCTACGAGCAGTACTTC.

The chain recombines TRBV21-1 with TRBJ1-1; the table's D gene call, TRBD1, was not cross checked with the DNA. TRBV21-1 is designated a pseudogene. This CDR3 region has 16 residues. This CDR3 reads CASIYRTGGRYTEAFF. In nucleotides, the CDR3 is TGTGCCAGCATATACCGGACAGGGGGCAGATACACTGAAGCTTTCTTT.

This chain joins TRBV11-1 and TRBJ2-2, with D possibly matching TRBD1 (6 bases). Germline V gene sequence: CDR1 SGHAT, CDR2 FQDESV (reference sequence). CDR3 length: 14 amino acids. The V end lost 4 bases, the J end lost 4 bases, and 10 bases lay between the germline ends. Here the CDR3 reads CASSWTVSTGELFF. The CDR3 nucleotides read TGTGCCAGCAGCTGGACAGTTTCCACCGGGGAGCTGTTTTTT.

The chain recombines TRBV7-2 with TRBJ2-3, with D possibly TRBD2 on 6 matching bases. The V end lost 3 bases, the J end lost 4 bases, and 17 bases lay between the germline ends. The CDR3 runs 16 residues. Germline V CDR1 and CDR2: SGHTA, FQGNSA. The CDR3 sequence: CASSLSARQRADTQYF. The CDR3 nucleotides are TGTGCCAGCAGCTTGTCCGCCCGACAGCGGGCAGATACGCAGTATTTT.

This chain links TRBV7-9 with TRBJ1-1, with unresolved D. Trimming took 0 bases from V and 0 from J, leaving 8 bases between them. Germline loops: CDR1 SEHNR, CDR2 FQNEAQ (reference sequence). This CDR3 has 15 residues. CDR3 DNA: TGTGCCAGCAGCTTAGCGTCTGGCCTGAACACTGAAGCTTTCTTT. Translated: CASSLASGLNTEAFF.